These T cell receptor beta chains were read from a single sample in a study of T-cell memory formation after mild COVID-19. TCRdb reprocessed the 5' RACE reads with MiXCR, giving one entry per CDR3 protein. The repertoire holds fewer than 550,000 distinct CDR3 sequences, 20% seen once, with around 8% in the top ten. Sequences were obtained from PBMCs or a T cell subset sorted from them (not recorded which). Source of these receptors: an adult woman who had mild COVID-19 (a few samples of this study predate the infection). Cell type and time point are not known. CDR3s include the opening cysteine and the closing phenylalanine or tryptophan. Fields, in order: V gene, D gene, clone size, J gene, CDR3 protein, CDR3 DNA. D genes are given only for firm matches. Only part of the rows carry a size: once, few, many, or a class if the clone is expanded.

TRBV10-3,TRBD2,.,TRBJ2-3,CSIRRTSGDADTQYF,TGTTCCATCAGGCGGACTAGCGGGGACGCAGATACGCAGTATTTT
TRBV12-3/TRBV12-4,.,few,TRBJ2-1,CASTNWPSKNNEQFF,TGTGCCAGCACCAACTGGCCTAGCAAAAACAATGAGCAGTTCTTC
TRBV6-5,.,few,TRBJ1-5,CASSYSKDQPQHF,TGTGCCAGCAGTTACTCGAAGGATCAGCCCCAGCATTTT
TRBV10-3,.,.,TRBJ1-1,CANKPDLGMNTEAFF,TGTGCCAACAAACCTGACCTGGGGATGAACACTGAAGCTTTCTTT
TRBV4-2,TRBD2,few,TRBJ2-7,CASSQVRTSGSYEQYF,TGTGCCAGCAGCCAAGTAAGGACTAGCGGCTCCTACGAGCAGTACTTC
TRBV7-9,TRBD1,.,TRBJ1-2,CASSPGTVTFFYGYTF,TGTGCCAGCAGCCCCGGGACAGTCACATTCTTCTATGGCTACACCTTC
TRBV5-5,TRBD2,many,TRBJ2-5,CASSLGGEETQYF,TGTGCCAGCAGCCTGGGAGGGGAAGAGACCCAGTACTTC
TRBV7-9,TRBD1,.,TRBJ2-3,CASSLDGTGAQYF,TGTGCCAGCAGCTTAGATGGGACAGGGGCGCAGTATTTT
TRBV20-1,TRBD1,.,TRBJ1-1,CSASVVTGMNTEAFF,TGCAGTGCTAGTGTTGTGACAGGGATGAACACTGAAGCTTTCTTT
TRBV7-9,TRBD2,.,TRBJ2-1,CASSLRGGLSSYNEQFF,TGTGCCAGCAGCTTGCGGGGGGGCCTCAGCTCCTACAATGAGCAGTTCTTC
TRBV6-5,.,.,TRBJ2-7,CASSWGPGSGQYF,TGTGCCAGCAGCTGGGGGCCGGGCTCCGGGCAGTACTTC
TRBV24-1,.,.,TRBJ1-1,CATSDSDDRPLKAFF,TGTGCCACCAGTGATTCCGACGACAGGCCGCTCAAGGCTTTCTTT
TRBV6-6,.,many,TRBJ2-3,CASSYSIGASRGTDTQYF,TGTGCCAGCAGTTACTCGATCGGGGCGTCCAGGGGCACAGATACGCAGTATTTT
TRBV6-5,.,.,TRBJ2-5,CASSGRGGWVETQYF,TGTGCCAGCAGCGGCCGCGGGGGCTGGGTGGAGACCCAGTACTTC
TRBV11-2,TRBD1,.,TRBJ2-2,CASLGQGGDGELFF,TGTGCCAGCTTAGGACAGGGGGGTGACGGGGAGCTGTTTTTT
TRBV7-8,TRBD1,.,TRBJ1-2,CASSPRPGQFYGYTF,TGTGCCAGCAGCCCTAGGCCGGGACAGTTCTATGGCTACACCTTC
TRBV5-1,.,.,TRBJ1-4,CASRAGYGEKLFF,TGCGCCAGCAGAGCAGGGTATGGAGAAAAACTGTTTTTT
TRBV19,TRBD1,.,TRBJ2-2,CASSIDPGTGTTGELFF,TGTGCCAGTAGTATAGATCCCGGGACAGGTACCACCGGGGAGCTGTTTTTT
TRBV12-3/TRBV12-4,.,.,TRBJ2-3,CASSFLRGATDTQYF,TGTGCCAGCAGTTTCTTGCGGGGAGCCACAGATACGCAGTATTTT
TRBV4-3,TRBD1,few,TRBJ2-2,CASSQHPTGGTGGELFF,TGCGCCAGCAGCCAACACCCAACAGGGGGCACGGGCGGGGAGCTGTTTTTT
TRBV7-2,TRBD1,few,TRBJ1-1,CASSYRQGTEAFF,TGTGCCAGCAGCTACCGACAGGGCACTGAAGCTTTCTTT
TRBV6-4,TRBD2,.,TRBJ2-3,CASSDLAGASTDTQYF,TGTGCCAGCAGTGATCTAGCGGGGGCCAGCACAGATACGCAGTATTTT
TRBV18,.,.,TRBJ1-5,CASSRIRDARNQPQHF,TGTGCCAGCTCACGCATTCGGGACGCCCGAAATCAGCCCCAGCATTTT
TRBV7-2,TRBD2,.,TRBJ2-2,CASTWGLAGGPTGELFF,TGTGCCAGCACTTGGGGTCTAGCGGGAGGCCCCACCGGGGAGCTGTTTTTT
TRBV20-1,TRBD1,.,TRBJ2-3,CSAPGQPRDTQYF,TGCAGTGCCCCGGGACAGCCACGGGATACGCAGTATTTT
TRBV4-2,.,.,TRBJ1-1,CASSQGVRDRGAEAFF,TGTGCCAGCAGCCAAGGCGTCCGGGATCGAGGGGCTGAAGCTTTCTTT
TRBV5-6,.,few,TRBJ2-1,CASSWALTSTNEQFF,TGTGCCAGCAGCTGGGCCCTAACTAGTACCAATGAGCAGTTCTTC
TRBV10-3,TRBD1,.,TRBJ1-3,CAMTGGRNTIYF,TGTGCCATGACAGGGGGCAGAAACACCATATATTTT
TRBV7-2,.,few,TRBJ1-1,CASSSGTGYPEAFF,TGTGCCAGCAGCTCGGGCACAGGGTACCCTGAAGCTTTCTTT
TRBV25-1,.,.,TRBJ2-5,CASSDGGKETQYF,TGTGCCAGCAGTGACGGAGGGAAAGAGACCCAGTACTTC
TRBV6-1,.,.,TRBJ2-1,CATGEGARIQSREQFF,TGTGCCACTGGGGAGGGGGCGCGAATACAATCTCGTGAGCAGTTCTTC